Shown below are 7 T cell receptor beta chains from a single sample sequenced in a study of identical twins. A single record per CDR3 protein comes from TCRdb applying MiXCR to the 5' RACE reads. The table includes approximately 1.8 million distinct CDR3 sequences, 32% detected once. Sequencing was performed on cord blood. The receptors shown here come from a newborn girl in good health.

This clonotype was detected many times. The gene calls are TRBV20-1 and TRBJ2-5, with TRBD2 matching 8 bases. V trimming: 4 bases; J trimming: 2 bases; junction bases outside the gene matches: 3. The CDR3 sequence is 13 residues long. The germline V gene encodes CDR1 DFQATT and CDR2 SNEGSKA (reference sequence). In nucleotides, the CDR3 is TGCAGTGCTACACTAGCGGCACAAGAGACCCAGTACTTC. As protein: CSATLAAQETQYF.

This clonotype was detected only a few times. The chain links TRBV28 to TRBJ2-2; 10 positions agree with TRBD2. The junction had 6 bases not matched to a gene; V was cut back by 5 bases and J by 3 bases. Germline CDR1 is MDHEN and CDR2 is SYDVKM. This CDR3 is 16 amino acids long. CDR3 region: CASSKRTSGYTGELFF. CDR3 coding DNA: TGTGCCAGCAGTAAACGGACTAGCGGTTACACCGGGGAGCTGTTTTTT.

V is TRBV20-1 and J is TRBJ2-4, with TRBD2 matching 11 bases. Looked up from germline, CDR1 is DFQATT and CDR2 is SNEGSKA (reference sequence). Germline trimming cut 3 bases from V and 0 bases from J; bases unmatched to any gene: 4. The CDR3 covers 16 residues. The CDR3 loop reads CSARATSGGAKNIQYF. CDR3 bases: TGCAGTGCTAGGGCAACTAGCGGGGGAGCCAAAAACATTCAGTACTTC.

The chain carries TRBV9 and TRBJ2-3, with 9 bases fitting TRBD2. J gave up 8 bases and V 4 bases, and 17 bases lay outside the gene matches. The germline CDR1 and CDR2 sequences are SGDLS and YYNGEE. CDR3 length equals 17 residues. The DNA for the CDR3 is TGTGCCAGCAGCCCCCCAGTGGGCGGGGGGGCGTTCAGTACGCAGTATTTT. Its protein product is CASSPPVGGGAFSTQYF.

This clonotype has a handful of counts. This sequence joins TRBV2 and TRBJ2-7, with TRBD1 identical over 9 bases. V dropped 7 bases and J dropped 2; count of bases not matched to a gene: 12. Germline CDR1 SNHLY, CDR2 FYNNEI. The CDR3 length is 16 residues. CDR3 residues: CASTSGPGQGPYEQYF. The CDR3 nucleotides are TGTGCCAGCACCTCCGGTCCGGGACAGGGTCCCTACGAGCAGTACTTC.

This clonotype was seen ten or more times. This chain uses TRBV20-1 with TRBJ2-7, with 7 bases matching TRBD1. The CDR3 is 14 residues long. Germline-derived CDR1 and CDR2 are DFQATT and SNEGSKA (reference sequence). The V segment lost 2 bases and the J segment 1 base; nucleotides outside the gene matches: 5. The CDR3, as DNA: TGCAGTGCTAGATACAGGGGACAATCCTACGAGCAGTACTTC. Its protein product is CSARYRGQSYEQYF.

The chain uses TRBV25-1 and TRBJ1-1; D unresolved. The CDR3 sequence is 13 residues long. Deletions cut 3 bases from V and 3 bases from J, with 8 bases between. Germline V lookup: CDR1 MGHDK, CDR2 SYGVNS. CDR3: CASSDPFDTEAFF. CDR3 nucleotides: TGTGCCAGCAGTGATCCGTTCGACACTGAAGCTTTCTTT.